This T cell receptor (beta chain) derives from a study of glioma-infiltrating T cells after dendritic cell vaccination. Sequencing used immunoSEQ multiplex PCR; TCRdb keeps in-frame clones, though not all of them. The table includes 90,000 to 100,000 clones, approximately 80% detected once. Before vaccination, two weeks after the third vaccination, and at progression, PBMC were collected. The CDR3 contains 15 residues. CDR1 and CDR2 from the germline V gene are MNHEY and SMNVEV (reference sequence). V lost 4 bases, J lost 6 bases, and 18 bases lay in between. Sequences were derived from blood, sampled before dendritic cell vaccination. This TCR was recovered from a human donor with glioblastoma. This sequence joins TRBV27 and TRBJ1-2; possible D gene TRBD1, 6 bases. The CDR3 loop reads CASSSRPGGPDGYTF. CDR3 in DNA: TGTGCCAGCAGTTCCCGACCGGGGGGGCCTGATGGCTACACCTTC.